The 14 T cell receptor beta chains listed next were all sequenced from one sample in a study of CD8+CD57+ T cells in acquired aplastic anemia. Genomic DNA templated the TCR beta VDJ and CDR3 profiling. TCRdb itself ran the reads through MiXCR, one entry per CDR3 protein. The sample records about 220,000 distinct CDR3 sequences, 30% to 35% being singletons. Sequenced material: sorted CD4+, CD8+, or CD8+CD57+ T cells (not recorded which) from PBMCs. The receptors here all came from a human donor in good health, serving as a control.

This clonotype has at least ten counts. The chain joins TRBV20-1 to TRBJ1-2; possibly TRBD1 for D (5 bases). Germline V gene data show CDR1 as DFQATT and CDR2 as SNEGSKA (reference sequence). This CDR3 spans 12 amino acids. Trimming took off 3 bases at V and 8 bases at J, with 13 bases between the two ends. CDR3 residues: CSASREPGGYTF. DNA of the CDR3: TGCAGTGCTAGCAGGGAACCTGGAGGCTACACCTTC.

The V gene is TRBV2, the J gene TRBJ2-3, with 12 nucleotides matching TRBD1. The CDR3 totals 16 residues. With V trimmed by 6 bases and J by 5 bases, 9 bases remained unmatched. Germline values: CDR1 SNHLY, CDR2 FYNNEI. The CDR3 DNA reads as TGTGCCAGCAGCCTCCAGGGACAGGGGGCGGGAGATACGCAGTATTTT. It translates to CASSLQGQGAGDTQYF. The whole variable domain, remainder taken from reference TRBV2 and TRBJ2-3, is EPEVTQTPSHQVTQMGQEVILRCVPISNHLYFYWYRQILGQKVEFLVSFYNNEISEKSEIFDDQFSVERPDGSNFTLKIRSTKLEDSAMYFCASSLQGQGAGDTQYFGPGTRLTVL.

This clonotype was recorded many times. The genes are TRBV20-1 and TRBJ2-1, with D possibly matching TRBD2 (6 bases). This CDR3 contains 15 residues. The germline V and J ends were trimmed by 4 bases and 4 bases, with 17 bases remaining between them. The germline gives CDR1 DFQATT, CDR2 SNEGSKA (reference sequence). CDR3 coding DNA: TGCAGTGCTACCGGGACTTTGAACACGTACAATGAGCAGTTCTTC. Translation gives CSATGTLNTYNEQFF.

J is TRBJ1-1 and V is TRBV19; D may be TRBD1 (5 bases). The CDR3 has 15 residues. CDR1 and CDR2 (germline): LNHDA, SQIVND (reference sequence). With 4 bases removed from V and 1 base from J, the gap between germline ends came to 13 bases. The CDR3, as DNA: TGTGCCAGTAGTACCGGGGGGGGGAGGAACACTGAAGCTTTCTTT. It translates to CASSTGGGRNTEAFF.

This clonotype was seen many times. V usage is TRBV11-2 and J usage is TRBJ1-1; D not resolved. V dropped 6 bases and J dropped 1 base, with 12 bases sitting between them. The CDR3 extends over 14 amino acids. Germline CDR1 is SGHAT and CDR2 is FQNNGV. CDR3 nucleotide sequence: TGTGCCAGCAGTTTGGACTCTTCGAACACTGAAGCTTTCTTT. Protein: CASSLDSSNTEAFF.

A word on this clonotype: A much larger clone is a single base away; this may be a read error. No conserved phenylalanine or tryptophan is present at the end of the CDR3, so a read error is the likely explanation. The V gene is TRBV13, the J gene TRBJ1-1; D may be TRBD1 (6 bases). Trimming took off 5 bases at V and 0 bases at J, with 16 bases between the two ends. Germline assignment: CDR1 PRHDT and CDR2 FYEKMQ (reference sequence). CDR3 length: 16 residues. The CDR3 here is CASSVMDRNMNTEAFS. CDR3 nucleotides: TGTGCCAGCAGCGTAATGGACAGAAACATGAACACTGAAGCTTTCTCT.

The rearrangement links TRBV20-1 to TRBJ2-1; a weak D match, TRBD2 (5 bases). Trimming took 2 bases from V and 12 from J, leaving 8 bases between them. Germline loops: CDR1 DFQATT, CDR2 SNEGSKA (reference sequence). This CDR3 has 10 residues. CDR3: CSARLAVQFF. The CDR3 DNA follows: TGCAGTGCTAGACTAGCTGTGCAGTTCTTC.

The chain is built from TRBV25-1 and TRBJ2-1; TRBD2 matches at 9 bases. CDR1 and CDR2 (germline): MGHDK, SYGVNS. The junction had 13 bases not matched to a gene; V was cut back by 6 bases and J by 10 bases. The CDR3 length is 15 residues. CDR3 DNA sequence: TGTGCCAGCAGCCAAAGCGGGAGGTCTGCGGGGGAGCAGTTCTTC. It is translated as CASSQSGRSAGEQFF.

In its sample, this clonotype was seen many times. The chain carries TRBV15 and TRBJ2-7, with no clear D. There are 15 residues in the CDR3. The V gene lost 0 bases and the J gene lost 0 bases, with 9 bases spanning the gap. Germline V gene lookup returns CDR1 LNHNV and CDR2 YYDKDF (reference sequence). The CDR3 DNA reads TGTGCCACCAGCAGAGATCGGAAGAGCTCCTACGAGCAGTACTTC. Protein: CATSRDRKSSYEQYF.

This clonotype was detected ten times or more. The chain uses TRBV7-9 and TRBJ2-7; TRBD1 might be the D (5 bases). From germline, CDR1 is SEHNR and CDR2 FQNEAQ (reference sequence). Trimming took off 3 bases at V and 0 bases at J, with 9 bases between the two ends. CDR3 length: 14 amino acids. CDR3 protein: CASSLLGVSYEQYF. The CDR3 coding sequence is TGTGCCAGCAGCTTGTTAGGGGTCTCCTACGAGCAGTACTTC.

This clonotype was recorded a few times. The chain carries TRBV10-2 and TRBJ2-7, with 9 bases aligning to TRBD1. Trimming removed 0 bases from V and 6 bases from J; junction bases left unmatched: 3. In germline, CDR1 is WSHSY, CDR2 SAAADI. There are 14 residues in the CDR3. The CDR3 DNA reads TGCGCCAGCAGTGAGTCTGGGACAGGGTTCGAGCAGTACTTC. Translated, it gives CASSESGTGFEQYF.

The chain has TRBV10-3 and TRBJ2-2; D is possibly TRBD1 (6 bases). This CDR3 contains 14 residues. CDR1 ENHRY and CDR2 SYGVKD come from the germline V gene. V dropped 4 bases and J dropped 3 bases, with 9 bases sitting between them. CDR3 nucleotides: TGTGCCATCAGTGGGGGGCCTGACACCGGGGAGCTGTTTTTT. Protein: CAISGGPDTGELFF.

In this sample, this clonotype turned up a few times. This sequence joins TRBV13 and TRBJ2-3; 8 nucleotides line up with TRBD1. CDR3 length: 16 amino acids. CDR1 is PRHDT, CDR2 FYEKMQ, per germline (reference sequence). Trimming cost V 5 bases and J 5 bases; bases outside gene matches: 12. CDR3 protein: CASSRPGQGVVDTQYF. CDR3 nucleotide sequence: TGTGCCAGCAGCCGACCTGGACAGGGTGTTGTAGATACGCAGTATTTT. Complete variable domain (other parts from reference TRBV13 and TRBJ2-3): AAGVIQSPRHLIKEKRETATLKCYPIPRHDTVYWYQQGPGQDPQFLISFYEKMQSDKGSIPDRFSAQQFSDYHSELNMSSLELGDSALYFCASSRPGQGVVDTQYFGPGTRLTVL.

This clonotype was observed a few times. V gene TRBV6-5 combines with J gene TRBJ1-4; a weak D match, TRBD1 (6 bases). In germline, CDR1 is MNHEY, CDR2 SVGAGI. The length of the CDR3 is 15 residues. The ends were cut back, 4 bases at V and 6 bases at J, with 15 bases in the middle. The CDR3, as DNA: TGTGCCAGCAGTTCTGGGAGGACAGTGGATGAAAAACTGTTTTTT. It yields the protein CASSSGRTVDEKLFF.